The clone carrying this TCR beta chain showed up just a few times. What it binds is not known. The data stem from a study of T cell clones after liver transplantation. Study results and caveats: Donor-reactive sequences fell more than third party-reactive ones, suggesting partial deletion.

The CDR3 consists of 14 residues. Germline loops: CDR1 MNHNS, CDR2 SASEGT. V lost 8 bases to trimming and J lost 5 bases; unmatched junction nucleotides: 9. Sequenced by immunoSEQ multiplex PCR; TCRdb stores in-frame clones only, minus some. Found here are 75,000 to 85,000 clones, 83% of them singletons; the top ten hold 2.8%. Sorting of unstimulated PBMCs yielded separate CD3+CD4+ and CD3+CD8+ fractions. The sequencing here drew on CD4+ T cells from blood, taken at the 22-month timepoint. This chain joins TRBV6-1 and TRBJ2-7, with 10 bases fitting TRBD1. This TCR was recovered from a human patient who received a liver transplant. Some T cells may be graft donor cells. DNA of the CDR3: TGTGCCAGCCTGACCAGGGACAGGGGTAACGAGCAGTACTTC. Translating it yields CASLTRDRGNEQYF.